This is a list of T cell receptor beta chains from one sample in a study of blood T cell repertoires in COVID-19. Profiling relied on immunoSEQ multiplex PCR, and the TCRdb table lists in-frame clones only, not all of them. This repertoire shows fewer than 300,000 clones, 65% to 85% found once; its top ten account for approximately 5.3%. Sequenced: peripheral blood. These receptors originate from a man aged 80 or over with acute or convalescent COVID-19. The CDR3 runs from the conserved cysteine through the conserved F or W. The D gene is left open where the match is weak. The size of a clone is reported for some rows only, either as once, few or many, or as a class for expanded clones.

D gene	clone size	J gene	V gene	CDR3 DNA	CDR3 protein
NA	NA	TRBJ2-7	TRBV5-4	TGTGCCAGCAGCTTGGAACCGAGTTCCTACGAGCAGTACTTC	CASSLEPSSYEQYF
NA	NA	TRBJ2-7	TRBV2	TGTGCCAGCAGTGAAGCCAGGGGCGAGCAGTACTTC	CASSEARGEQYF
TRBD1	NA	TRBJ1-3	TRBV4-2	TGTGCCAGCAGCCAAGATTTAGGGCAGGGGGAGGAAAACACCATATATTTT	CASSQDLGQGEENTIYF
NA	NA	TRBJ2-3	TRBV4-1	TGCGCCAGCAGCCAAGGGTCTGTGCTAGCACGGGATACGCAGTATTTT	CASSQGSVLARDTQYF
NA	NA	TRBJ2-2	TRBV12-3/TRBV12-4	TGTGCCAGCAGTTTGGCGGGGACCGGGGAGCTGTTTTTT	CASSLAGTGELFF
TRBD2	NA	TRBJ2-1	TRBV12-5	TGTGCTAGTGGTTTGGTACCGGGGACTAGCGGGACCAACAATGAGCAGTTCTTC	CASGLVPGTSGTNNEQFF
NA	NA	TRBJ2-5	TRBV24-1	TGTGCCACCAGTGGCGGTCCCCTACAAGAGACCCAGTACTTC	CATSGGPLQETQYF
TRBD2	NA	TRBJ2-3	TRBV11-2	TGTGCCAGCGATGGGCTAGCGGACACAGATACGCAGTATTTT	CASDGLADTDTQYF
NA	NA	TRBJ2-2	TRBV2	TGTGCCAGCACCAGGAACACCGGGGAGCTGTTTTTT	CASTRNTGELFF
TRBD2	NA	TRBJ2-1	TRBV28	TGTGCCAGCAGACCGGGACTAGCGGGCTACAATGAGCAGTTCTTC	CASRPGLAGYNEQFF
TRBD1	NA	TRBJ1-2	TRBV28	TGTGCCAGCAGAAAAACAGGGGATAAAGGCTACACCTTC	CASRKTGDKGYTF
NA	NA	TRBJ2-6	TRBV28	TGTGCCAGCAGTTGGGGCAGATCGATCTCTGGGGCCAACGTCCTGACTTTC	CASSWGRSISGANVLTF
TRBD2	NA	TRBJ2-6	TRBV3-1/TRBV3-2	TGTGCCAGCAGCCTGACTAGCTCTTCCGGGGCCAACGTCCTGACTTTC	CASSLTSSSGANVLTF
TRBD2	NA	TRBJ2-1	TRBV3-1/TRBV3-2	TGTGCCAGCAGCCAAGTACCGGGGGGGTTTACTAATGAGCAGTTCTTC	CASSQVPGGFTNEQFF
NA	many	TRBJ1-1	TRBV28	TGTGCCAGCAGTTATCCAAGAGGAGCGAACACTGAAGCTTTCTTT	CASSYPRGANTEAFF
NA	NA	TRBJ2-1	TRBV4-1	TGCGCCAGCAGCCAAGATGCAGGGATTGGCAATGAGCAGTTCTTC	CASSQDAGIGNEQFF
NA	NA	TRBJ1-1	TRBV5-1	TGCGCCAGCAGCTTTGCGGGTACGGGAACTGAAGCTTTCTTT	CASSFAGTGTEAFF